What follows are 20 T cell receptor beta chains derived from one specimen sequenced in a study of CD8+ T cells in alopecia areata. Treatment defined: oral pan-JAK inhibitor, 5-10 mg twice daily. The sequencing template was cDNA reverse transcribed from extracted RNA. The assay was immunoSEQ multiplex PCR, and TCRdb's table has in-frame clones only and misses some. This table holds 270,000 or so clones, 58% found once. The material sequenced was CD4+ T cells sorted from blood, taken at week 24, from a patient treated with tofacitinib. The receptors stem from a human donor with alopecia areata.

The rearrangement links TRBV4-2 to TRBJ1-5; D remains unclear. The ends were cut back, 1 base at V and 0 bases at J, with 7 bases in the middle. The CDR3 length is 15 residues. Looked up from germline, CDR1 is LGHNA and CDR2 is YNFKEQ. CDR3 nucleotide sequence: TGTGCCAGCAGCCAAGGACGGTATAGCAATCAGCCCCAGCATTTT. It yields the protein CASSQGRYSNQPQHF.

The chain's CDR3 is CAWGPSETQYF. In nucleotides, the CDR3 is TGTGCCTGGGGGCCCTCTGAGACCCAGTACTTC. This chain connects TRBV30 to TRBJ2-5; D gene ambiguous. Germline V CDR1 and CDR2: GTSNPN, SVGIG (reference sequence). V gave up 5 bases and J gave up 5 bases, with 9 bases separating them. CDR3 length: 11 amino acids. The whole variable domain, filled in from reference TRBV30 and TRBJ2-5, reads SQTIHQWPATLVQPVGSPLSLECTVEGTSNPNLYWYRQAAGRGLQLLFYSVGIGQISSEVPQNLSASRPQDRQFILSSKKLLLSDSGFYLCAWGPSETQYFGPGTRLLVL.

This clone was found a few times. The CDR3 sequence is CASSIGQALLTDTQYF. The CDR3 coding sequence is TGTGCCAGCAGCATAGGACAGGCTCTTCTCACAGATACGCAGTATTTT. This chain links TRBV5-5 with TRBJ2-3; 7 bases agree with TRBD1. The V gene's germline CDR1 is SGHKS and CDR2 YYEKEE (reference sequence). J was trimmed by 2 bases and V by 4 bases; bases with no gene match: 10. CDR3 length: 16 amino acids.

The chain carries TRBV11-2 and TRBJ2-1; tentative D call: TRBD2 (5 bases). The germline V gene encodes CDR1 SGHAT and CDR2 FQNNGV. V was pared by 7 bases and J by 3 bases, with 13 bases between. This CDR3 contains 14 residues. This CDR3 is CASNVRGDYNEQFF. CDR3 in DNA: TGTGCCAGCAACGTACGGGGAGACTACAATGAGCAGTTCTTC. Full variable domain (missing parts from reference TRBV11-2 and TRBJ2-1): EAGVAQSPRYKIIEKRQSVAFWCNPISGHATLYWYQQILGQGPKLLIQFQNNGVVDDSQLPKDRFSAERLKGVDSTLKIQPAKLEDSAVYLCASNVRGDYNEQFFGPGTRLTVL.

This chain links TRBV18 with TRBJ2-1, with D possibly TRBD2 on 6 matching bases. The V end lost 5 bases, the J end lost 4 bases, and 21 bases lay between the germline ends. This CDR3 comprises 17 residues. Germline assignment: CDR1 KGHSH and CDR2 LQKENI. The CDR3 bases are TGTGCCAGCTCATATAACGCGGGGAACGGGGTTTACAATGAGCAGTTCTTC. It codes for CASSYNAGNGVYNEQFF.

CDR3 sequence reads: CSARRREQYF. For the CDR3, the DNA is TGCAGTGCCCGGCGTCGCGAGCAGTACTTC. The V call is TRBV20-1, the J call TRBJ2-7; no definite D call. The CDR3 contains 10 residues. The V end lost 6 bases, the J end lost 6 bases, and 9 bases lay between the germline ends. Germline V gene sequence: CDR1 DFQATT, CDR2 SNEGSKA (reference sequence).

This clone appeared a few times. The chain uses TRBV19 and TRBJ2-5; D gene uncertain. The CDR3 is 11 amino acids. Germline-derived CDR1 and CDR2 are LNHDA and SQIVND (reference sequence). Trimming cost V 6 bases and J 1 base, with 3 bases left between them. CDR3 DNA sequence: TGTGCCAGTAGCACCCAAGAGACCCAGTACTTC. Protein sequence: CASSTQETQYF.

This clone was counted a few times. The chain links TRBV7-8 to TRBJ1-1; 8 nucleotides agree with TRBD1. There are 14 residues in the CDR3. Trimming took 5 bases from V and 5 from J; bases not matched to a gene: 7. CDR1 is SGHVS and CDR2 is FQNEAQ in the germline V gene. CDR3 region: CASSRVTGETEAFF. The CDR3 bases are TGTGCCAGCAGCCGTGTGACAGGGGAGACTGAAGCTTTCTTT.

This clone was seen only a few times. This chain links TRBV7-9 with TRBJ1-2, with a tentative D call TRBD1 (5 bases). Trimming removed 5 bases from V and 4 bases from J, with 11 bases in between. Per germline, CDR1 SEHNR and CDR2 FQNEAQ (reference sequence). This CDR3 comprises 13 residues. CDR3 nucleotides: TGTGCCAGCAGCCGGGGGACCCTCTATGGCTACACCTTC. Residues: CASSRGTLYGYTF.

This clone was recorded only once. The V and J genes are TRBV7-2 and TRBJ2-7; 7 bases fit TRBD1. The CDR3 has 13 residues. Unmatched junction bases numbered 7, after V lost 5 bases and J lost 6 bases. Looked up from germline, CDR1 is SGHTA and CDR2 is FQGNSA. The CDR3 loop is CASSPQQGSEQYF. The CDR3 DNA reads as TGTGCCAGCAGCCCTCAACAGGGGAGCGAGCAGTACTTC.

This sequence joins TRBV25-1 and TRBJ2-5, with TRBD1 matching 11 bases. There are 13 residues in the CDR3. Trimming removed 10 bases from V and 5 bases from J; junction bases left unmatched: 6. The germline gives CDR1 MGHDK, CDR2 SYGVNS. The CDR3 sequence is CAIGTGGRETQYF. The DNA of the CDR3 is TGTGCCATCGGGACAGGGGGTCGGGAGACCCAGTACTTC.

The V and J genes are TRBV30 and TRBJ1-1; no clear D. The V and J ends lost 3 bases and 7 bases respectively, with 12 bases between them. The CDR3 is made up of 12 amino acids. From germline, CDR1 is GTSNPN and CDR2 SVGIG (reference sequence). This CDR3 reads CAWSDEGGEAFF. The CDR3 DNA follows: TGTGCCTGGAGCGATGAGGGCGGTGAAGCTTTCTTT. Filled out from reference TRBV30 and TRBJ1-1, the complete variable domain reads SQTIHQWPATLVQPVGSPLSLECTVEGTSNPNLYWYRQAAGRGLQLLFYSVGIGQISSEVPQNLSASRPQDRQFILSSKKLLLSDSGFYLCAWSDEGGEAFFGQGTRLTVV.

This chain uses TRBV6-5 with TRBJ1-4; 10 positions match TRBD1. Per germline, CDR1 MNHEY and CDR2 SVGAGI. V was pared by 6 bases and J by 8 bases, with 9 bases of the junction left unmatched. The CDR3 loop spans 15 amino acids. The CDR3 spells CASRATGGQGEKLFF. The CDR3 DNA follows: TGTGCCAGCAGAGCGACAGGGGGCCAAGGGGAAAAACTGTTTTTT.

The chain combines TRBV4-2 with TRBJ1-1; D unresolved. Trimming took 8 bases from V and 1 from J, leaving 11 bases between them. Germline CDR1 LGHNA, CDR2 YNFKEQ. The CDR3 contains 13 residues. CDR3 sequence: CASRNPRNTEAFF. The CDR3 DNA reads TGTGCCAGCCGCAATCCGCGGAACACTGAAGCTTTCTTT.

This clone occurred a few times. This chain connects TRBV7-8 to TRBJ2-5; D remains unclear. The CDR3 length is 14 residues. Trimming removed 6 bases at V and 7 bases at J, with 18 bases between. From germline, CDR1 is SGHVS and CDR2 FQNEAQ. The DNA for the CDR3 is TGTGCCAGCAGTATTACTTGGACCAAGGGGACCCAGTACTTC. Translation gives CASSITWTKGTQYF.

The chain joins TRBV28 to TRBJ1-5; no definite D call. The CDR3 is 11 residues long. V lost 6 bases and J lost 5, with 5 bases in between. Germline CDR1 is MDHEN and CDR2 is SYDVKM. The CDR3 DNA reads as TGTGCCAGCAGCCGGGATCAGCCCCAGCATTTT. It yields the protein CASSRDQPQHF.

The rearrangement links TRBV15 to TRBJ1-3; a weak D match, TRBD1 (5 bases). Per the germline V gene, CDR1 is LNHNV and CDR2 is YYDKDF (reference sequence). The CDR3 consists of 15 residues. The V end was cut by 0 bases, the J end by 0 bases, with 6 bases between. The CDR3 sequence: CATSRDGGSGNTIYF. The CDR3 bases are TGTGCCACCAGCAGAGATGGGGGCTCTGGAAACACCATATATTTT.

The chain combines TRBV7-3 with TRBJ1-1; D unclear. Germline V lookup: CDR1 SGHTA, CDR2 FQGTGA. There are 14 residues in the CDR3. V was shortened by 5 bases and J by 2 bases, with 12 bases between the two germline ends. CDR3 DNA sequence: TGTGCCAGCAGCGGAATGGGAGAAAACACTGAAGCTTTCTTT. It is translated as CASSGMGENTEAFF.

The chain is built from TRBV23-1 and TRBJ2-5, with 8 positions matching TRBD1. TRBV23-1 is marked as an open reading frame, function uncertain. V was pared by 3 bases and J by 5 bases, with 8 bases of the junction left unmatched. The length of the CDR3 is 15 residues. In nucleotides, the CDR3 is TGCGCCAGCAGTCAGTCCGGACAGGGAAGGGAGACCCAGTACTTC. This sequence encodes CASSQSGQGRETQYF.

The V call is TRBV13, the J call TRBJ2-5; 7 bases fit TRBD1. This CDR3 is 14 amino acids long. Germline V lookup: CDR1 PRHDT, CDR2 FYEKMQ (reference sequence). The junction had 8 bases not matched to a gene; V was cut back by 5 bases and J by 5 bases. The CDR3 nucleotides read TGTGCCAGCAGCCTAGACAGGGCTCGGGAGACCCAGTACTTC. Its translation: CASSLDRARETQYF. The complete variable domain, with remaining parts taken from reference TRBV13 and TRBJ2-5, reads AAGVIQSPRHLIKEKRETATLKCYPIPRHDTVYWYQQGPGQDPQFLISFYEKMQSDKGSIPDRFSAQQFSDYHSELNMSSLELGDSALYFCASSLDRARETQYFGPGTRLLVL.